This T cell receptor beta chain was found in a study of control samples from healthy donors and cancer patients. The repertoire was sequenced with immunoSEQ multiplex PCR; TCRdb's copy has only in-frame clones and lacks some. The sample yields roughly 150,000 clones, 93% seen once. Germline V gene data show CDR1 as SGHAT and CDR2 as FQNNGV. The ends were cut back, 4 bases at V and 1 base at J, with 11 bases in the middle. CDR3 length: 15 residues. The TCR comes from a middle-aged man in good health. What was sequenced was blood. The chain uses TRBV11-2 and TRBJ2-4; the D is unclear. CDR3 sequence: CASSSLVVAKNIQYF. The CDR3 region has the DNA TGTGCCAGCAGCTCGCTGGTTGTCGCCAAAAACATTCAGTACTTC.